Detailed here is one T cell receptor beta chain. Sequenced by immunoSEQ multiplex PCR; TCRdb stores in-frame clones only, minus some. This table holds 140,000 to 150,000 clones, around 80% found once. With V trimmed by 8 bases and J by 3 bases, 1 base remained unmatched. Germline CDR1 is MDHEN and CDR2 is SYDVKM. The CDR3 sequence is 12 residues long. This sample was taken from a study of blood T cell repertoires in COVID-19. Sample: PBMCs or T cells enriched from blood (not recorded which). The source is a woman aged 50 to 60 who had recovered from COVID-19. V usage is TRBV28 and J usage is TRBJ1-1; TRBD1 aligns across 9 bases. The CDR3 loop reads CASGQGYTEAFF. CDR3 DNA sequence: TGTGCCAGCGGACAGGGGTACACTGAAGCTTTCTTT.